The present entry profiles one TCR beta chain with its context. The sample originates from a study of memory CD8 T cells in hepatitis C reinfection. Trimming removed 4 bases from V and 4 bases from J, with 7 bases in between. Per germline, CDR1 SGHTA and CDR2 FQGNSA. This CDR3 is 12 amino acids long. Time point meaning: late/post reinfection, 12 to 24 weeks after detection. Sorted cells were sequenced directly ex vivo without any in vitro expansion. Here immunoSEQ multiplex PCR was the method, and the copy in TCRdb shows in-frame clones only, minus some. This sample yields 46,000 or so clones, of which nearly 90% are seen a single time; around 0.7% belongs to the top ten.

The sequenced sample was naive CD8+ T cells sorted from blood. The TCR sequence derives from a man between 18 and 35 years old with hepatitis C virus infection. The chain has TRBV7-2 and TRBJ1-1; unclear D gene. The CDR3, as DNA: TGTGCCAGCAGCTACGTGAGCACTGAAGCTTTCTTT. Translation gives CASSYVSTEAFF.